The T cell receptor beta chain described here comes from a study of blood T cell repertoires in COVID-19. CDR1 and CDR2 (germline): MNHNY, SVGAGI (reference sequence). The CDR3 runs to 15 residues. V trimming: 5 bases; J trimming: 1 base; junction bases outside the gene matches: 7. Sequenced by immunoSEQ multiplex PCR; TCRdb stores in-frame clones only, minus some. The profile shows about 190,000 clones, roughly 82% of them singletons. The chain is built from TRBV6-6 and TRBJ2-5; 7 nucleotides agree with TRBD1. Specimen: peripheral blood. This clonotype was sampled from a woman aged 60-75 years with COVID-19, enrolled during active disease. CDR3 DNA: TGTGCCAGCAGTCCCCCCACAGGGGCCCAAGAGACCCAGTACTTC. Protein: CASSPPTGAQETQYF.